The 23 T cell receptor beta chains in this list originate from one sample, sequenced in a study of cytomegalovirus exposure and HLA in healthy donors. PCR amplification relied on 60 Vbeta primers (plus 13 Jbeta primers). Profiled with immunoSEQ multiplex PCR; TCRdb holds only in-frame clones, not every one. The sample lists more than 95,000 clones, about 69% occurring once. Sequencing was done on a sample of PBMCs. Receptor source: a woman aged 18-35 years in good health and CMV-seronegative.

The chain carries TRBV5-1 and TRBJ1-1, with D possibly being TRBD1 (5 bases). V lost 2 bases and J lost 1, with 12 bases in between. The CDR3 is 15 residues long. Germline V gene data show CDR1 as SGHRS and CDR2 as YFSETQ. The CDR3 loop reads CASSLFGGENTEAFF. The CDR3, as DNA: TGCGCCAGCAGCTTATTCGGGGGGGAGAACACTGAAGCTTTCTTT.

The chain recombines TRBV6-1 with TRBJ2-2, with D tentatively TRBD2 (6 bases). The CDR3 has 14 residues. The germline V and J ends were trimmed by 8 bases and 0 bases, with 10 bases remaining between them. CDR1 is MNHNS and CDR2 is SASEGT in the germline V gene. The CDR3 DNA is TGTGCCAGCCCAGGGACTTCGAACACCGGGGAGCTGTTTTTT. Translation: CASPGTSNTGELFF.

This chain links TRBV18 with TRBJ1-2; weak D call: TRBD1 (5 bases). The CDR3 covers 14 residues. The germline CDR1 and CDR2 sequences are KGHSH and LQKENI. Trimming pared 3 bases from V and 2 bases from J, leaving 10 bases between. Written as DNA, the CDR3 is TGTGCCAGCTCACCCTCGACAGACAACTATGGCTACACCTTC. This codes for CASSPSTDNYGYTF.

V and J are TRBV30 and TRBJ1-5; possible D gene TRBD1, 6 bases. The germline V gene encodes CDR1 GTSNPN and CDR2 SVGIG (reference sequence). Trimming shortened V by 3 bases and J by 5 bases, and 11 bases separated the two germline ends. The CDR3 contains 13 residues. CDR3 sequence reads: CAWSAQGHQPQHF. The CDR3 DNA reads TGTGCCTGGAGCGCACAGGGTCATCAGCCCCAGCATTTT.

DNA of the CDR3: TGTGCCAGCGGATTAGCAGGGAATTCACCCCTCCACTTT. This encodes CASGLAGNSPLHF. This sequence joins TRBV6-1 and TRBJ1-6, with D maybe TRBD1 (5 bases). This CDR3 is 13 amino acids long. Germline values: CDR1 MNHNS, CDR2 SASEGT. Trimming left V 8 bases short and J 7 bases short, with 12 bases between.

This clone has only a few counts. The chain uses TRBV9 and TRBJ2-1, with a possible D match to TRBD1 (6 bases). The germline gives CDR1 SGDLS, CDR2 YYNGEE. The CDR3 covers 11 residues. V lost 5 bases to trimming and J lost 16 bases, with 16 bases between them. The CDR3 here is CASSPAGVDFF. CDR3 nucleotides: TGTGCCAGCAGTCCGGCAGGGGTTGATTTCTTC.

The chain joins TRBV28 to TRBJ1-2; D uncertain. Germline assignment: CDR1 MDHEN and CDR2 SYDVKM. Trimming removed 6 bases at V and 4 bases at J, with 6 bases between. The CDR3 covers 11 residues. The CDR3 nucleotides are TGTGCCAGCAGCGCGCTCTATGGCTACACCTTC. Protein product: CASSALYGYTF.

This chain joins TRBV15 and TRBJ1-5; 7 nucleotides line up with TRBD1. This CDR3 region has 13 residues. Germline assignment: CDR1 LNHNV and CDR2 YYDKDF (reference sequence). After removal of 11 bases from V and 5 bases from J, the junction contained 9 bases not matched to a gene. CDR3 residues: CAAQTGPDQPQHF. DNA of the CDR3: TGTGCCGCCCAGACAGGGCCAGATCAGCCCCAGCATTTT.

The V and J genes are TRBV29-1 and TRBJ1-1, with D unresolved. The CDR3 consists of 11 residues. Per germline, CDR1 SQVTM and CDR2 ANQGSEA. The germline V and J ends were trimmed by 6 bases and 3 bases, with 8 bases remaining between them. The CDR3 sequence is CSVRLHTEAFF. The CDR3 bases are TGCAGCGTGAGGCTTCACACTGAAGCTTTCTTT.

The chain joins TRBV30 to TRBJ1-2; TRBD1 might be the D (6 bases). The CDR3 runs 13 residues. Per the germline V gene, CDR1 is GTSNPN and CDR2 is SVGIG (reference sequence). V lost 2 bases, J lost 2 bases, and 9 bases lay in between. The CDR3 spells CAWSQGRNYGYTF. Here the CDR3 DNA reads TGTGCCTGGAGTCAGGGGAGAAACTATGGCTACACCTTC.

DNA for the CDR3: TGTGCCACCAGCAGAGAGGGGGGAGCCTACGAGCAGTACTTC. It codes for CATSREGGAYEQYF. V is TRBV15 and J is TRBJ2-7, with D possibly TRBD2 on 6 matching bases. Per germline, CDR1 LNHNV and CDR2 YYDKDF (reference sequence). The ends were cut back, 0 bases at V and 2 bases at J, with 8 bases in the middle. This CDR3 region has 14 residues. The variable domain in full, with the rest retrieved from reference TRBV15 and TRBJ2-7, is DAMVIQNPRYQVTQFGKPVTLSCSQTLNHNVMYWYQQKSSQAPKLLFHYYDKDFNNEADTPDNFQSRRPNTSFCFLDIRSPGLGDTAMYLCATSREGGAYEQYFGPGTRLTVT.

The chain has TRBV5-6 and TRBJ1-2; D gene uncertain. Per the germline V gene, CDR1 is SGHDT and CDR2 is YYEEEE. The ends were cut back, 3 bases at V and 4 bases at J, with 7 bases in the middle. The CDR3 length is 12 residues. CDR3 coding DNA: TGTGCCAGCAGCTCTAAGAGCTATGGCTACACCTTC. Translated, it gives CASSSKSYGYTF.

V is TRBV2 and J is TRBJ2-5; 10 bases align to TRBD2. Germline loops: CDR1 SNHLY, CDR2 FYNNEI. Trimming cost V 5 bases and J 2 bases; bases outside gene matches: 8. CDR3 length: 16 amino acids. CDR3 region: CASSYGAGGLQETQYF. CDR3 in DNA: TGTGCCAGCAGTTACGGAGCGGGGGGGCTTCAAGAGACCCAGTACTTC.

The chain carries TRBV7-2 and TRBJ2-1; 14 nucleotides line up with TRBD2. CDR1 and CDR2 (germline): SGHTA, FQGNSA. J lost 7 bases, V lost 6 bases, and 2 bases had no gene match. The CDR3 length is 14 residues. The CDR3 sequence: CASRGTSGGNEQFF. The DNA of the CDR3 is TGTGCCAGCAGGGGGACTAGCGGGGGAAATGAGCAGTTCTTC.

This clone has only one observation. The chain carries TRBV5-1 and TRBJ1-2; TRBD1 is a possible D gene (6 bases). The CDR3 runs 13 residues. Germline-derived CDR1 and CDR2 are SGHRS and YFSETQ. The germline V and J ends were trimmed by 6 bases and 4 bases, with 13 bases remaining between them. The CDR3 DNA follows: TGCGCCAGCACCAAACAGGGCTTCTATGGCTACACCTTC. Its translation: CASTKQGFYGYTF.

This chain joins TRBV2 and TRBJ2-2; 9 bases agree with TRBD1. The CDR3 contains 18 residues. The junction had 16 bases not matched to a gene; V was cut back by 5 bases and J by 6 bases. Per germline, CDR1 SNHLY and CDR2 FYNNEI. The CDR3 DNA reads TGTGCCAGCAGTTCCCTCAGGAAGGGACAGGGCTCCCCCGGGGAGCTGTTTTTT. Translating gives CASSSLRKGQGSPGELFF.

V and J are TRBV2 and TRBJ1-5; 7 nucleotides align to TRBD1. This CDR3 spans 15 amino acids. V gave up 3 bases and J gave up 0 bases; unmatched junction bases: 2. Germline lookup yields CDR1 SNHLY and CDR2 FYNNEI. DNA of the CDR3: TGTGCCAGCAGTGAGGGACAGACTAGCAATCAGCCCCAGCATTTT. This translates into CASSEGQTSNQPQHF.

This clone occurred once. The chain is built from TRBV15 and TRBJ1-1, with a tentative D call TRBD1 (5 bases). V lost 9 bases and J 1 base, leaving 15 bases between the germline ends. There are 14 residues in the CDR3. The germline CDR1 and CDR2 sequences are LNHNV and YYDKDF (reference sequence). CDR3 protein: CATGGGWTNTEAFF. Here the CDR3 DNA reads TGTGCCACGGGCGGGGGGTGGACGAACACTGAAGCTTTCTTT.

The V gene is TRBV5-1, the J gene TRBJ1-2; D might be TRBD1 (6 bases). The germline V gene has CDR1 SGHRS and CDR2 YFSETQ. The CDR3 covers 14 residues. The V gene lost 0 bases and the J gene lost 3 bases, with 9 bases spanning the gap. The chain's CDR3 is CASSLDRAYYGYTF. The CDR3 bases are TGCGCCAGCAGCTTGGACAGGGCGTACTATGGCTACACCTTC.

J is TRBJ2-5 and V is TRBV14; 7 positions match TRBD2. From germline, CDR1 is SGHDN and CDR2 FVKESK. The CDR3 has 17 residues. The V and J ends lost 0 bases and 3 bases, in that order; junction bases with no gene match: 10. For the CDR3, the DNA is TGTGCCAGCAGCCAAGATACGTGGGCGGGGGTGGAAGAGACCCAGTACTTC. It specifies CASSQDTWAGVEETQYF.

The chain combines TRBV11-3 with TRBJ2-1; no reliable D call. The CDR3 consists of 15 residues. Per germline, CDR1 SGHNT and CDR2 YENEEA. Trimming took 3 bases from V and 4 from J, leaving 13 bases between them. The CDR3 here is CASSLRTPPYNEQFF. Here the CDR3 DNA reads TGTGCCAGCAGCTTGAGAACTCCCCCTTACAATGAGCAGTTCTTC.

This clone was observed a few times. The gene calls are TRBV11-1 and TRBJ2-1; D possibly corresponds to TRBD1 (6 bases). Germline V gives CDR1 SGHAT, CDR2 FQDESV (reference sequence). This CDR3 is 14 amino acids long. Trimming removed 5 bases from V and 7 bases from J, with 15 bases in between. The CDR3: CASSRTGNKNEQFF. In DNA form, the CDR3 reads TGTGCCAGCAGCCGAACAGGGAACAAGAATGAGCAGTTCTTC.

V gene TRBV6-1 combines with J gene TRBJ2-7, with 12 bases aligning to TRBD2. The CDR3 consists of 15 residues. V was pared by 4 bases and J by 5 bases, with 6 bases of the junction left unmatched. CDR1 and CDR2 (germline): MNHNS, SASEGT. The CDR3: CASSVLAGGRDEQYF. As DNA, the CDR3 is TGTGCCAGCAGTGTACTAGCGGGGGGACGTGACGAGCAGTACTTC.